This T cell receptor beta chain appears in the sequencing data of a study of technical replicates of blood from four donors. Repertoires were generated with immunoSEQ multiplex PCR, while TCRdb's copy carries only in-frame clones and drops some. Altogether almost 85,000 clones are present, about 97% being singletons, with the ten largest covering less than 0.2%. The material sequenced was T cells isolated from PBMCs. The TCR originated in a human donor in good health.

The CDR3 coding sequence is TGTGCCAGCAGAGGAGGGATCGTGGCGGCCACCTACGAGCAGTACTTC. This codes for CASRGGIVAATYEQYF. This chain links TRBV28 with TRBJ2-7, with D maybe TRBD2 (6 bases). The V gene's germline CDR1 is MDHEN and CDR2 SYDVKM. V lost 6 bases to trimming and J lost 2 bases, with 20 bases between them. The length of the CDR3 is 16 residues.